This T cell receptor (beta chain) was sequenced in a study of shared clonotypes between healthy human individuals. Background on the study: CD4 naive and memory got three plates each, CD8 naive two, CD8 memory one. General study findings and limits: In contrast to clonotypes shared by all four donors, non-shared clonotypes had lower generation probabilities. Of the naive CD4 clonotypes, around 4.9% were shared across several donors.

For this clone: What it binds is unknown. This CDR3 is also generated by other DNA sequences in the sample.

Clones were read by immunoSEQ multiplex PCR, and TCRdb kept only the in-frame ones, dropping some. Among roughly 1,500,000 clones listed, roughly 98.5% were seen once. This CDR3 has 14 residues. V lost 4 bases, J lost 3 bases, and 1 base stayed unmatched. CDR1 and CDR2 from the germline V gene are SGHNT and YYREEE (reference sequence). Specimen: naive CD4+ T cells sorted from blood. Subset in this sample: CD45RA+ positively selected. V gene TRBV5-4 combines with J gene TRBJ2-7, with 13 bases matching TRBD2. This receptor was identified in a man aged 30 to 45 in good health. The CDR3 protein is CASSRTSGSYEQYF. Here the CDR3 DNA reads TGTGCCAGCAGCAGGACTAGCGGGAGCTACGAGCAGTACTTC.